Listed below are T cell receptor beta chains from one sample, sequenced in a study of shared clonotypes between healthy human individuals. Sequencing was performed with immunoSEQ multiplex PCR; in TCRdb, only in-frame clones are kept and a portion is missing. The top ten hold 0.39% of the sample, which has about 2.3 million clones, just over 90% seen once. The sample consisted of naive CD4+ T cells from PBMCs. These receptors came from a man aged 18-30 years in good health. Some clones in this sample may be carry-over from other donors' samples. CDR3s include the opening cysteine and the closing phenylalanine or tryptophan. A D gene is named only where the DNA matches it firmly. Only some rows state a clone size, as once, few, many or a class for expanded clones.

CDR3 DNA | CDR3 protein | D gene | J gene | V gene | clone size
TGTGCCAGCAGCATTGGTGTGGATCAGCCCCAGCATTTT | CASSIGVDQPQHF | NA | TRBJ1-5 | TRBV5-4 | NA
TGCGCCAGCAGCCTGACGGGGTACACTGAAGCTTTCTTT | CASSLTGYTEAFF | NA | TRBJ1-1 | TRBV4-3 | few
TGTGCCAGCAGTTCCAACCCACTCTACGGATCGGGAAACACCATATATTTT | CASSSNPLYGSGNTIYF | NA | TRBJ1-3 | TRBV28 | NA
TGTGCCAGCAGCTTATACCTTAGCGGGGCCTACAATGAGCAGTTCTTC | CASSLYLSGAYNEQFF | TRBD2 | TRBJ2-1 | TRBV7-2 | NA
TGTGCCAGCAGTGAACGGTTGGCGGGACTAGCGGGAACCTACGAGCAGTACTTC | CASSERLAGLAGTYEQYF | TRBD2 | TRBJ2-7 | TRBV2 | NA
TGCGCCAGCAGCTTACAGCGGGAGACCCAGTACTTC | CASSLQRETQYF | NA | TRBJ2-5 | TRBV5-1 | NA
TGTGCCAGTAGCAGGGTGAGGAACACTGAAGCTTTCTTT | CASSRVRNTEAFF | NA | TRBJ1-1 | TRBV19 | NA
TGTGCCAGCAGCTTAAGGCGGGAGTCTTACAATGAGCAGTTCTTC | CASSLRRESYNEQFF | TRBD2 | TRBJ2-1 | TRBV7-3 | once
TGTGCCACCTCCAGAGGTGGGAGCTCCTACGAGCAGTACTTC | CATSRGGSSYEQYF | NA | TRBJ2-7 | TRBV15 | NA
TGTGCCAGCAGTGAATTTTACGAGCAGTACTTC | CASSEFYEQYF | NA | TRBJ2-7 | TRBV6-1 | once
TGTGCCAGCAGCCACCGCGGACAGGGCGACGAGCAGTACTTC | CASSHRGQGDEQYF | TRBD1 | TRBJ2-7 | TRBV6-5 | NA
TGTGCCATCAGTGAGTCGGGGCAGCTTCAGCCTGAAGCTTTCTTT | CAISESGQLQPEAFF | NA | TRBJ1-1 | TRBV10-3 | NA
TGTGCCAGCAGCTTAGAGACAGGGCAAGAGACCCAGTACTTC | CASSLETGQETQYF | TRBD1 | TRBJ2-5 | TRBV2 | NA
TGCGCCAGCAGCTTTGGACAGGGGGCTTCGAGGTACAATGAGCAGTTCTTC | CASSFGQGASRYNEQFF | TRBD1 | TRBJ2-1 | TRBV5-1 | NA
TGTGCCATCAGACCGGACAGATTCAATGAGCAGTTCTTC | CAIRPDRFNEQFF | NA | TRBJ2-1 | TRBV10-3 | NA
TGTGCCAGCAGCTCGACTAGCGGGACAATTGCGAATGAGCAGTTCTTC | CASSSTSGTIANEQFF | TRBD2 | TRBJ2-1 | TRBV5-4 | NA
TGTGCCAGCAGTGTACTGCCTTGGGAAAACATTCAGTACTTC | CASSVLPWENIQYF | NA | TRBJ2-4 | TRBV6-1 | NA
TGTGCCAGCAGCCCCGGACAGGGCTACGAGCAGTACTTC | CASSPGQGYEQYF | TRBD1 | TRBJ2-7 | TRBV14 | NA
TGTGCCAGCAGTTTATCCAGACGGGGGCCCTACGAGCAGTACTTC | CASSLSRRGPYEQYF | NA | TRBJ2-7 | TRBV28 | NA
TGTGCCAGCAGTGGCGGGACAGGGGTTGGTGGAAAACTGTTTTTT | CASSGGTGVGGKLFF | TRBD1 | TRBJ1-4 | TRBV28 | NA
TGTGCCAGCAGCCGTCAACCGGGACTCAGTGATGGCTACACCTTC | CASSRQPGLSDGYTF | NA | TRBJ1-2 | TRBV7-3 | NA
TGTGCCAGCAGCCAAGCCGAGGGGGCCAGGGGGCACTATGGCTACACCTTC | CASSQAEGARGHYGYTF | TRBD1 | TRBJ1-2 | TRBV4-2 | NA
TGTGCCAGCAGTTCTGTCAGCGGGAGGACCTACAATGAGCAGTTCTTC | CASSSVSGRTYNEQFF | TRBD2 | TRBJ2-1 | TRBV6-5 | NA
TGCGCCAGCAGCCAGGTAGTGGGGGGAAGCACAGATACGCAGTATTTT | CASSQVVGGSTDTQYF | NA | TRBJ2-3 | TRBV4-3 | NA
TGCGCCAGCAGGAAGACAGGGGGCGCCGGGGAGCTGTTTTTT | CASRKTGGAGELFF | TRBD1 | TRBJ2-2 | TRBV10-2 | NA
TGTGCCAGTACCTCGGACGGAGGAAGCAATCAGCCCCAGCATTTT | CASTSDGGSNQPQHF | NA | TRBJ1-5 | TRBV19 | few
TGCGCCAGCAGCGCCGAAAGCGGGAGGGGGGAGACCCAGTACTTC | CASSAESGRGETQYF | TRBD2 | TRBJ2-5 | TRBV5-1 | NA
TGTGCCTGGATGCAGACAGGGACGCGCTACGAGCAGTACTTC | CAWMQTGTRYEQYF | TRBD1 | TRBJ2-7 | TRBV30 | NA
TGTGCCAGCTCAGAGGACCGGGCGGCTGAAGCTTTCTTT | CASSEDRAAEAFF | NA | TRBJ1-1 | TRBV18 | few
TGTGCCAGCAATCTTAGGGGGCCCTCCTACGAGCAGTACTTC | CASNLRGPSYEQYF | TRBD1 | TRBJ2-7 | TRBV2 | NA
TGTGCCAGCAGCTTAGATCCCCCGCCAGTCCCAGCTTTCTTT | CASSLDPPPVPAFF | NA | TRBJ1-1 | TRBV11-2 | NA
TGTGCCAGCAGCCCAAAATTAGTAGCGGCCACGAACACCGGGGAGCTGTTTTTT | CASSPKLVAATNTGELFF | NA | TRBJ2-2 | TRBV7-3 | NA
TGTGCCAGCAGTGCAGTGACTCCACACACAGATACGCAGTATTTT | CASSAVTPHTDTQYF | NA | TRBJ2-3 | TRBV2 | once
TGCGCCAGCAGCTTGGACCCGGGGCAAGAGACCCAGTACTTC | CASSLDPGQETQYF | NA | TRBJ2-5 | TRBV5-1 | NA
TGTGCCAGCAGCTTAATCAATGAGCAGTTCTTC | CASSLINEQFF | NA | TRBJ2-1 | TRBV11-2 | NA
TGTGCCAGCAGCAAATTGCGAGGCAATGAGCAGTTCTTC | CASSKLRGNEQFF | NA | TRBJ2-1 | TRBV21-1 | once
TGTGCCAGCAGTCCCAGGCTGGGAAAGAGCAATCAGCCCCAGCATTTT | CASSPRLGKSNQPQHF | NA | TRBJ1-5 | TRBV27 | NA
TGTGCCATCAGTGAGTCCGCAGGCGAGAACACTGAAGCTTTCTTT | CAISESAGENTEAFF | NA | TRBJ1-1 | TRBV10-3 | once
TGTGCCAGCAGCCCCGAACTTTCAAACACTGAAGCTTTCTTT | CASSPELSNTEAFF | NA | TRBJ1-1 | TRBV6-5 | NA
TGTGCCAGCAGCGTAGACAGGGCGGGCACCGGGGAGCTGTTTTTT | CASSVDRAGTGELFF | NA | TRBJ2-2 | TRBV9 | NA
TGTGCCAGCAGCCTAACGGTCAGGGTCTACACCTTC | CASSLTVRVYTF | NA | TRBJ1-2 | TRBV7-9 | NA
TGTGCCAGCAGCTTAGGAGCGGGAGTTGGGGAGACCCAGTACTTC | CASSLGAGVGETQYF | TRBD2 | TRBJ2-5 | TRBV7-3 | NA
TGTGCCATCAGTGCAGGGCTCCCTGAAGCTTTCTTT | CAISAGLPEAFF | NA | TRBJ1-1 | TRBV10-3 | few
TGTGCCAGCAGTGATAGTAAACTAGCGGGAGGCCCCTTGTCCTACAATGAGCAGTTCTTC | CASSDSKLAGGPLSYNEQFF | TRBD2 | TRBJ2-1 | TRBV6-4 | once
TGTGCCAGCAGCAGCGGGGGGCTGGGCACAGATACGCAGTATTTT | CASSSGGLGTDTQYF | TRBD2 | TRBJ2-3 | TRBV6-1 | NA
TGTGCCAGCAGCTACGCGGCTTATACGCAGTATTTT | CASSYAAYTQYF | NA | TRBJ2-3 | TRBV7-8 | NA
TGTGCCTGGAACCTATACAGGGGGTACGATGGGCAGTTCTTC | CAWNLYRGYDGQFF | TRBD1 | TRBJ2-1 | TRBV30 | once
TGTGCCAGCAGCCCAGTACACCCCAACTATGGCTACACCTTC | CASSPVHPNYGYTF | NA | TRBJ1-2 | TRBV14 | NA